The T cell receptor beta chain described here comes from a study of blood T cell repertoires in COVID-19. Study summary: Acute and convalescent COVID-19 specimens originated in the United States, Italy and Spain. Sample material is recorded as cDNA or gDNA derived from T cells, B-cell-depleted T cells, or PBMCs.

As processed by the authors: Nucleated cell number was recorded as an estimate derived from reference gene primer amplification. The repertoire was sequenced with immunoSEQ multiplex PCR; TCRdb's copy has only in-frame clones and lacks some. V, J and clone size derive from that table, while D and trimming were established from the DNA sequence. The sample holds tens of thousands of clones, roughly nine tenths seen once. There are 15 residues in the CDR3. In germline, CDR1 is MNHEY, CDR2 SMNVEV (reference sequence). The ends lost 5 bases at V and 4 bases at J; junction bases unmatched: 7. The sample comprised peripheral blood. The chain couples TRBV27 to TRBJ2-3; 9 positions agree with TRBD1. This receptor was identified in a man under 40 with active or convalescent COVID-19. The chain's CDR3 is CASSEPGQGSDTQYF. The DNA of the CDR3 is TGTGCCAGCAGTGAGCCGGGACAGGGCTCAGATACGCAGTATTTT.